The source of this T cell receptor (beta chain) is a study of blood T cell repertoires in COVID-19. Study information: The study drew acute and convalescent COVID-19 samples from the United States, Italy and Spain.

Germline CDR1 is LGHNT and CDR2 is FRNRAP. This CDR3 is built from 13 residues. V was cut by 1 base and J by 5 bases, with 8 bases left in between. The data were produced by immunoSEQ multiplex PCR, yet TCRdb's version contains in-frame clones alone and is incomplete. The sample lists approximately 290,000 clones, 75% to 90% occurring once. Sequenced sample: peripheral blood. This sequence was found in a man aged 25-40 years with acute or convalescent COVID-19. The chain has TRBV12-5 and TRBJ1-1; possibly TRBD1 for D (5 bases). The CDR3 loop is CASGLEGLTEAFF. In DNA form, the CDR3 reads TGTGCTAGTGGTTTGGAGGGGCTTACTGAAGCTTTCTTT. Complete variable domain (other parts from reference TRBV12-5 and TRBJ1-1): DARVTQTPRHKVTEMGQEVTMRCQPILGHNTVFWYRQTMMQGLELLAYFRNRAPLDDSGMPKDRFSAEMPDATLATLKIQPSEPRDSAVYFCASGLEGLTEAFFGQGTRLTVV.